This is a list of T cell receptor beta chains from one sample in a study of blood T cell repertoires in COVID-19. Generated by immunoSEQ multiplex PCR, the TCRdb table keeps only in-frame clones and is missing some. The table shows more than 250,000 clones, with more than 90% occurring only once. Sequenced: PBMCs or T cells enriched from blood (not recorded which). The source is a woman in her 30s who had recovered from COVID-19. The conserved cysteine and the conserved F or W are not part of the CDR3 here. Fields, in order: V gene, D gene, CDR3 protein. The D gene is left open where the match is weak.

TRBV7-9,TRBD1,ASSRQGGTEAF
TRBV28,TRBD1,AIKQGALGVGYT
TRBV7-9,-,ASSDGQGYGYT
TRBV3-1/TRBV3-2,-,ASSQDLVRQETQY
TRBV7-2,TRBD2,ASSSSGSTYEQY
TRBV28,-,ASSRGLGQPQH
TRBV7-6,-,ASSLGPSSYNEQF
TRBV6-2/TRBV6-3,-,ASSLLGGGTDTQY
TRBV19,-,ASSMRVGPNYGYT
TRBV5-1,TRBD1,ASSRGQADYEQY
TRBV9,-,ASSPRGLRSEKVETQY
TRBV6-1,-,ASSDWGAVYNEQF
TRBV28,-,ATSGREGTEAF
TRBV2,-,ASSGRAGSYNSPLH
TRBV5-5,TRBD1,ASSSTGGWSEKLF
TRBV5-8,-,ASSLAGSNYQPQH
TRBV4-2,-,ASSQVPRQGNEQF
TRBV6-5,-,ATRLREDYGYT
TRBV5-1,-,ASSHPGQNTGELF
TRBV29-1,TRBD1,SGGQGAKGEQY
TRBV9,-,ASSVGRGISYEQY
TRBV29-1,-,SVARSYTGELF
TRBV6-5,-,ASSGGSGYGYT
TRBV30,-,AWIKIGGGSGANVLT
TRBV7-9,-,ASRSALGSGYEQY
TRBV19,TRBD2,ASSIEGTSGGFYNEQF
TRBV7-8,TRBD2,ASSRRLAGDDTGELF
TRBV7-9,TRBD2,ASSSTSGVTYEQY
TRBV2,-,ASTTQVYEQY
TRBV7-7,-,ASSLIMGGDTDTQY
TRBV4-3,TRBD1,ASSPRQGTEAF
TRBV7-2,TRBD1,ASSSLGQGLIIEAF
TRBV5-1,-,ASGGGGPLH
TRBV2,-,ASSGVETNPYNEQF
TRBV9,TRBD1,ASSQTGDGYT
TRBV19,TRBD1,ASSPDRVQNSAQH
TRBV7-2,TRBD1,ASHWGDRGEGGYT
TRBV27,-,ASSTRGPETQY
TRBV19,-,ASSMQGPGAEAF
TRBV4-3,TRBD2,ASSPSGGASGANVLT
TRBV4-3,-,ASSQLKPDRSNSPLH
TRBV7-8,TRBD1,ASSSRDRFSSPLH
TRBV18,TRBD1,ASSPPQGNYGYT
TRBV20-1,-,TPLRGDTQY
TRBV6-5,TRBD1,ASGGQGARETQY
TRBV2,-,ASELLLNTEAF
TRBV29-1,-,SVVRTAPRYEQY
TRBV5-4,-,ASSVQGLGTEAF
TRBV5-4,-,ASSINQETQY
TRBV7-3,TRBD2,ASSPGLAGSQNIQY
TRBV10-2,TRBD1,ASSEGQGSYEQY
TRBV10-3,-,AITPDNYEQY
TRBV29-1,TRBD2,SVEGREGLNEQF
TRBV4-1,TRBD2,ASSQGQGYSAGGDTGELF
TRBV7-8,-,ASSFTGPLEQF